Listed below are T cell receptor beta chains from one sample, sequenced in a study of shared clonotypes between healthy human individuals. Clones were read by immunoSEQ multiplex PCR, and TCRdb kept only the in-frame ones, dropping some. Of approximately 810,000 clones listed, 92% are singletons. Material: naive CD8+ T cells sorted from blood. All receptors come from a man aged 30 to 45 in good health. The CDR3 runs from the conserved cysteine through the conserved F or W. D genes are given only for firm matches. Clone sizes are given selectively: once, few, many, or a class where the clone is expanded.

.	TRBV12-5	TRBJ1-3	TRBD1	CASGWDPGTGVGNTIYF	TGTGCTAGTGGTTGGGATCCCGGGACAGGGGTAGGAAACACCATATATTTT
.	TRBV11-2	TRBJ2-3	.	CASSRTLGVGDTQYF	TGTGCCAGCAGCCGGACATTGGGGGTGGGGGATACGCAGTATTTT
.	TRBV27	TRBJ2-4	.	CASSSRVGEGAAKNIQYF	TGTGCCAGCAGTTCCCGGGTGGGGGAGGGGGCTGCCAAAAACATTCAGTACTTC
once	TRBV7-9	TRBJ2-1	TRBD2	CASSLEGTRGSYNEQFF	TGTGCCAGCAGCTTAGAAGGGACTAGAGGCTCCTACAATGAGCAGTTCTTC
.	TRBV2	TRBJ2-7	.	CASSGEALSYEQYF	TGTGCCAGCAGTGGAGAAGCGTTGTCCTACGAGCAGTACTTC
.	TRBV27	TRBJ2-1	TRBD2	CASSSGLGVDEQFF	TGTGCCAGCAGTTCCGGACTAGGAGTAGATGAGCAGTTCTTC
.	TRBV28	TRBJ1-5	.	CASSLLGGDQPQHF	TGTGCCAGCAGTTTGTTGGGGGGCGACCAGCCCCAGCATTTT
.	TRBV29-1	TRBJ1-1	TRBD1	CSVENTGVSTEAFF	TGCAGCGTTGAAAATACAGGGGTTAGCACTGAAGCTTTCTTT
.	TRBV28	TRBJ2-7	.	CASTKNYEQYF	TGTGCCAGCACAAAAAACTACGAGCAGTACTTC
.	TRBV25-1	TRBJ2-1	TRBD2	CASTTMTSARNEQFF	TGTGCCAGCACTACAATGACTAGCGCACGCAATGAGCAGTTCTTC
.	TRBV28	TRBJ2-7	TRBD1	CASSLDRKVPFRSEQYF	TGTGCCAGCAGTTTGGACAGGAAGGTCCCCTTTAGGAGCGAGCAGTACTTC
.	TRBV30	TRBJ2-7	.	CAWSARDGSYEQYF	TGTGCCTGGAGTGCTCGGGACGGATCCTACGAGCAGTACTTC
.	TRBV10-3	TRBJ1-5	.	CAISESGGPSPFF	TGTGCCATCAGTGAGTCGGGGGGGCCGTCTCCCTTTTTT
.	TRBV2	TRBJ2-3	.	CASSDHRVLDTQYF	TGTGCCAGCAGTGATCACAGGGTATTGGATACGCAGTATTTT
few	TRBV10-3	TRBJ2-3	.	CAISESVLGTDTQYF	TGTGCCATCAGTGAATCGGTGCTGGGCACAGATACGCAGTATTTT
.	TRBV18	TRBJ2-7	.	CASSRSGTFDEQYF	TGTGCCAGCTCTCGATCAGGGACTTTCGACGAGCAGTACTTC
.	TRBV27	TRBJ2-7	.	CASSSSQGRYEQYF	TGTGCCAGCAGTTCCTCTCAGGGGAGGTACGAGCAGTACTTC
once	TRBV7-7	TRBJ2-2	.	CASSATEGELFF	TGTGCCAGCAGCGCGACGGAAGGGGAGCTGTTTTTT
.	TRBV27	TRBJ2-7	TRBD2	CASSDGLAGVGNEQYF	TGTGCCAGCAGTGATGGACTAGCGGGAGTTGGTAACGAGCAGTACTTC
.	TRBV29-1	TRBJ2-5	.	CSVGQADNNQHQETQYF	TGCAGCGTTGGTCAGGCGGACAACAACCAACACCAAGAGACCCAGTACTTC
.	TRBV7-3	TRBJ2-7	TRBD2	CASSFGLAALNEQYF	TGTGCCAGCAGCTTCGGGCTAGCGGCCCTGAACGAGCAGTACTTC
.	TRBV27	TRBJ2-1	TRBD1	CASRDRDRAFDEQFF	TGTGCCAGCAGGGACCGAGACAGGGCTTTCGATGAGCAGTTCTTC
.	TRBV9	TRBJ2-7	TRBD2	CASSVGSGNSYEQYF	TGTGCCAGCAGCGTAGGTAGCGGGAACTCCTACGAGCAGTACTTC
.	TRBV27	TRBJ2-1	.	CASSSGWEGNNEQFF	TGTGCCAGCAGTTCCGGGTGGGAAGGGAACAATGAGCAGTTCTTC
.	TRBV9	TRBJ2-7	.	CASSPFPTAYEQYF	TGTGCCAGCAGCCCGTTCCCGACGGCCTACGAGCAGTACTTC
.	TRBV14	TRBJ2-7	.	CASSLGSYEQYF	TGTGCCAGCAGCCTCGGGTCCTACGAGCAGTACTTC
.	TRBV2	TRBJ2-1	TRBD1	CASSDGQDNEQFF	TGTGCCAGCAGTGATGGACAGGACAATGAGCAGTTCTTC
.	TRBV27	TRBJ1-2	.	CASSKPGHRIDGYTF	TGTGCCAGCAGTAAACCGGGACACCGGATTGATGGCTACACCTTC
.	TRBV9	TRBJ2-1	TRBD2	CASSAGLELYNEQFF	TGTGCCAGCAGCGCCGGACTAGAGTTATACAATGAGCAGTTCTTC
.	TRBV28	TRBJ2-7	TRBD2	CASSSLGLAGASEQYF	TGTGCCAGCAGTTCCCTCGGACTAGCGGGAGCGTCCGAGCAGTACTTC
once	TRBV10-3	TRBJ2-1	TRBD2	CAIRAGEDNEQFF	TGTGCCATCAGGGCGGGAGAGGACAATGAGCAGTTCTTC
once	TRBV27	TRBJ2-1	.	CAAGRGHNEQFF	TGTGCCGCCGGTAGGGGTCACAATGAGCAGTTCTTC
.	TRBV27	TRBJ2-2	TRBD1	CASSSPGTANTGELFF	TGTGCCAGCAGCAGCCCCGGGACAGCGAACACCGGGGAGCTGTTTTTT
.	TRBV4-2	TRBJ2-1	.	CASSQEGAPFSYNEQFF	TGTGCCAGCAGCCAAGAGGGCGCCCCTTTCTCCTACAATGAGCAGTTCTTC
few	TRBV15	TRBJ2-2	.	CATSRAGELFF	TGTGCCACCAGCAGAGCCGGGGAGCTGTTTTTT
.	TRBV7-9	TRBJ1-5	.	CASGLGGSNQPQHF	TGTGCCAGCGGCCTCGGAGGGAGCAATCAGCCCCAGCATTTT
once	TRBV27	TRBJ2-5	TRBD2	CASSFGGSLRETQYF	TGTGCCAGCAGTTTCGGCGGGAGCTTACGAGAGACCCAGTACTTC
.	TRBV10-2	TRBJ2-7	TRBD1	CATYPRQGATPSYEQYF	TGCGCCACCTACCCTAGGCAGGGGGCAACCCCCTCCTACGAGCAGTACTTC
.	TRBV29-1	TRBJ2-1	.	CSVEALDREQFF	TGCAGCGTTGAAGCACTCGACAGGGAGCAGTTCTTC
.	TRBV27	TRBJ2-7	.	CASSLGRNGEQYF	TGTGCCAGCAGTTTGGGACGGAACGGGGAGCAGTACTTC
.	TRBV2	TRBJ2-7	.	CASREGSGTYEQYF	TGTGCCAGCAGGGAGGGTAGCGGAACCTACGAGCAGTACTTC
once	TRBV4-2	TRBJ2-1	.	CASSQVGQTNEQFF	TGTGCCAGCAGCCAAGTCGGGCAAACCAATGAGCAGTTCTTC
.	TRBV30	TRBJ1-1	.	CACMEDLGTEAFF	TGTGCCTGTATGGAGGACTTAGGCACTGAAGCTTTCTTT
once	TRBV27	TRBJ2-1	TRBD2	CASSLPGLAGTTRNEQFF	TGTGCCAGCAGTTTACCCGGACTAGCGGGAACTACGCGTAATGAGCAGTTCTTC
.	TRBV27	TRBJ2-7	TRBD2	CASSPTSGTTYEQYF	TGTGCCAGCAGTCCGACTAGCGGGACTACCTACGAGCAGTACTTC
.	TRBV19	TRBJ2-1	TRBD1	CASSIDENRGAYNEQFF	TGTGCCAGTAGTATAGATGAAAACAGGGGGGCCTACAATGAGCAGTTCTTC
once	TRBV27	TRBJ1-2	TRBD1	CASSPPTGSYGYTF	TGTGCCAGCAGTCCTCCGACAGGGTCCTATGGCTACACCTTC
.	TRBV11-3	TRBJ1-1	.	CASSLESGGQTEAFF	TGTGCCAGCAGCTTAGAGTCTGGGGGGCAGACTGAAGCTTTCTTT
.	TRBV7-6	TRBJ2-7	.	CASSLEDPGLLHEQYF	TGTGCCAGCAGCTTAGAGGATCCCGGCTTGCTGCACGAGCAGTACTTC
.	TRBV30	TRBJ1-5	.	CAWSPGVGNQPQHF	TGTGCCTGGAGTCCGGGGGTTGGCAATCAGCCCCAGCATTTT
.	TRBV7-8	TRBJ2-3	TRBD2	CASSPGLAGVGDTQYF	TGTGCCAGCAGCCCTGGACTAGCGGGAGTTGGAGATACGCAGTATTTT
.	TRBV7-9	TRBJ2-7	.	CASSLATGAYEQYF	TGTGCCAGCAGCTTAGCTACGGGGGCCTACGAGCAGTACTTC
.	TRBV29-1	TRBJ2-3	.	CSVELADSYTDTQYF	TGCAGCGTTGAGCTGGCAGATTCTTACACAGATACGCAGTATTTT
.	TRBV9	TRBJ2-1	.	CASSITGTRNEQFF	TGTGCCAGCAGCATTACCGGGACTCGCAATGAGCAGTTCTTC
.	TRBV5-1	TRBJ2-1	.	CASSSPLPTRLTVTYNEQFF	TGCGCCAGCAGCTCCCCCCTACCCACGAGGCTGACAGTTACCTACAATGAGCAGTTCTTC